This T cell receptor (beta chain) is drawn from a study of cytomegalovirus exposure and HLA in healthy donors. Broader study findings: Testing in vitro showed a few CMV-associated chains specific for CMV antigens. With later analysis, a missense DCLRE1C variant became linked to TCR beta V- and J-gene trimming.

The germline gives CDR1 GTSNPN, CDR2 SVGIG (reference sequence). The CDR3 spans 13 residues. The J segment lost 7 bases and the V segment lost 7 bases, leaving 6 bases of the junction unmatched. On this clone itself: Its antigen is as yet unknown.

PCR used 60 Vbeta primers and 13 Jbeta primers. TCRdb keeps only in-frame clones here, not all; method: immunoSEQ multiplex PCR. The sample holds about 130,000 clones; 65% to 90% are singletons and the top ten take 1% to 1.5%. J is TRBJ2-2 and V is TRBV30; 10 nucleotides agree with TRBD2. The sequencing sample was made of PBMCs. This clonotype was obtained from a girl between 2 and 10 years old in good health and CMV-seronegative. Here the CDR3 DNA reads TGTGCCTTTTCGGGACTAGCGCTCGGGGAGCTGTTTTTT. As protein: CAFSGLALGELFF. The whole variable domain, remainder taken from reference TRBV30 and TRBJ2-2, is SQTIHQWPATLVQPVGSPLSLECTVEGTSNPNLYWYRQAAGRGLQLLFYSVGIGQISSEVPQNLSASRPQDRQFILSSKKLLLSDSGFYLCAFSGLALGELFFGEGSRLTVL.